The source of this TCR beta chain is a study of cytomegalovirus exposure and HLA in healthy donors. PCR was performed using 60 Vbeta and 13 Jbeta primers. Sequencing was performed with immunoSEQ multiplex PCR; in TCRdb, only in-frame clones are kept and a portion is missing. The sample gives around 170,000 clones, approximately 71% of which show up once; about 1.6% is in the top ten. Study-level results: Most TCR beta V segments were productive about 87% or about 30% of the time in an earlier analysis. In a later analysis, across HLA loci, associated TCR counts were highest for DRB1, lowest for HLA-C.

As for this clone: Its matching antigen is unknown.

Trimming at V came to 4 bases and at J to 6 bases, leaving 2 bases not matched to a gene. This CDR3 has 13 residues. Germline V gives CDR1 KGHSH, CDR2 LQKENI. The specimen was PBMCs. The source of this sequence is a girl between 10 and 17 years old in good health and CMV-seronegative. The chain employs TRBV18 and TRBJ2-1; the match to TRBD1 covers 8 bases. The CDR3 loop reads CASSRGTGNEQFF. In DNA, the CDR3 is TGTGCCAGCTCACGGGGGACAGGCAATGAGCAGTTCTTC. Full variable domain (outside the CDR3, taken from reference TRBV18 and TRBJ2-1): NAGVMQNPRHLVRRRGQEARLRCSPMKGHSHVYWYRQLPEEGLKFMVYLQKENIIDESGMPKERFSAEFPKEGPSILRIQQVVRGDSAAYFCASSRGTGNEQFFGPGTRLTVL.